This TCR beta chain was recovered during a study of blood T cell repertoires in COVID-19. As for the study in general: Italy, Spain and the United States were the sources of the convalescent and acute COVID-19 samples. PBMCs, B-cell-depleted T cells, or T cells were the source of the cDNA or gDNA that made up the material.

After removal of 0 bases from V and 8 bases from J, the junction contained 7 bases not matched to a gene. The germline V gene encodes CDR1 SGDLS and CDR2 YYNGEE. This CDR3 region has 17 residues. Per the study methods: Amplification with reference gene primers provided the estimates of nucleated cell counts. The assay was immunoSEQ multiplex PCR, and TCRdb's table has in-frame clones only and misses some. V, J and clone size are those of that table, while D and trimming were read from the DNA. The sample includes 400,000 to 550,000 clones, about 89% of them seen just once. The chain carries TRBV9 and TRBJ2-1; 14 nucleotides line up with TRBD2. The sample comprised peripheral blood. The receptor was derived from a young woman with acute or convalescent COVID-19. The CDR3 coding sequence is TGTGCCAGCAGCGTAGCCGGACTAGCGGGGGGCAGCTATGAGCAGTTCTTC. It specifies CASSVAGLAGGSYEQFF. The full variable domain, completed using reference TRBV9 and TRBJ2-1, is DSGVTQTPKHLITATGQRVTLRCSPRSGDLSVYWYQQSLDQGLQFLIQYYNGEERAKGNILERFSAQQFPDLHSELNLSSLELGDSALYFCASSVAGLAGGSYEQFFGPGTRLTVL.